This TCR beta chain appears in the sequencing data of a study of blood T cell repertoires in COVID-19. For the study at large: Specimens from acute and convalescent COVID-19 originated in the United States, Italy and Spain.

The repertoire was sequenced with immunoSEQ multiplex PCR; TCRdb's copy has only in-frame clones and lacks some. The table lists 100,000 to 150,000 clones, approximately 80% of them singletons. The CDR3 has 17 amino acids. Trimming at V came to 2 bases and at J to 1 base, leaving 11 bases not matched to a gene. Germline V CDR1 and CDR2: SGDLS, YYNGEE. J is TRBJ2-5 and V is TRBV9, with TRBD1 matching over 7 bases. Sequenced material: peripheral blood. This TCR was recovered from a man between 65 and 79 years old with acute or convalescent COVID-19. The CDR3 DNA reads TGTGCCAGCAGCGTGGGTGGGGGACAGTGGGGCCAAGAGACCCAGTACTTC. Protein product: CASSVGGGQWGQETQYF.